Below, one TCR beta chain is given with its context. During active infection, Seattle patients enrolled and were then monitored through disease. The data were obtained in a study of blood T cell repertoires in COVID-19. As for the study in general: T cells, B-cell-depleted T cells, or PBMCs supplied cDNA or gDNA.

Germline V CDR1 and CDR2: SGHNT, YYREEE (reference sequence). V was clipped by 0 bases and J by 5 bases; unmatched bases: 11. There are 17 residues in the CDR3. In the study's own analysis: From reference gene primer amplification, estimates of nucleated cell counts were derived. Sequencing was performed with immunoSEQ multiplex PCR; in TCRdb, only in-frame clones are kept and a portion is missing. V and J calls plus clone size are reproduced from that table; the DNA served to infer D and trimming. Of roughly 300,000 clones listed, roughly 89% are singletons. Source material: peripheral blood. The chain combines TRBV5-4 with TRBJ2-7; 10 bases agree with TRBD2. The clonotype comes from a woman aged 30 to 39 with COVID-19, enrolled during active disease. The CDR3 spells CASSLAPSGGGKDEQYV. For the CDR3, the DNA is TGTGCCAGCAGCTTGGCCCCGAGCGGGGGGGGGAAGGACGAGCAGTACGTC.